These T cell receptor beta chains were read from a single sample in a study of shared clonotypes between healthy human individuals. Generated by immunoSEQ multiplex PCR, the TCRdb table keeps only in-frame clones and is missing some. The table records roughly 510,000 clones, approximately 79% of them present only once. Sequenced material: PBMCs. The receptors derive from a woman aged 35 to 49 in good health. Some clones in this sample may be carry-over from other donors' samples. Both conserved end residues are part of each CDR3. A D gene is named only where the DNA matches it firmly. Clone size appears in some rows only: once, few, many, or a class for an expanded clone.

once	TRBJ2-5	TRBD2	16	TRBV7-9	TGTGCCAGCAGCTTACCCCAACTAGCGGGAAAAGAGACCCAGTACTTC	CASSLPQLAGKETQYF
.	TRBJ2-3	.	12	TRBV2	TGTGCCAGCAGTGAAGGGCCGGGTACGCAGTATTTT	CASSEGPGTQYF
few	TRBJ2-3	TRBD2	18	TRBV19	TGTGCCAGTAGCCACTCCAGTAGCGGGAGGGTCGCCACAGATACGCAGTATTTT	CASSHSSSGRVATDTQYF
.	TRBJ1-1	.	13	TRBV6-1	TGTGTCAGCAGTGAAGAGGCCCACACTGAAGCTTTCTTT	CVSSEEAHTEAFF
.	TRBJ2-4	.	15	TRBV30	TGTGCCTGGTCTAGGGGGGGCACCGCAAAAAACATTCAGTACTTC	CAWSRGGTAKNIQYF
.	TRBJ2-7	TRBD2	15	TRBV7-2	TGTGCCAGCAGTCCCAGGGTGAGCGGGACCCACGAGCAGTACTTC	CASSPRVSGTHEQYF
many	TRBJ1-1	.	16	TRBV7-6	TGTGCCAGCAGCTATGACTCGGGACCCACTAACACTGAAGCTTTCTTT	CASSYDSGPTNTEAFF
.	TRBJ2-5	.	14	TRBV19	TGTGCCAGTAGTATAGGGGCCTTCCAAGAGACCCAGTACTTC	CASSIGAFQETQYF
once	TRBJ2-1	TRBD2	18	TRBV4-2	TGTGCCAGCAGCCAAGATTGGGCTAGCGGGAGAAGGGGAGGTGAGCAGTTCTTC	CASSQDWASGRRGGEQFF
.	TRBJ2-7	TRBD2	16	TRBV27	TGTGCCAGCAGCGCCCCCCGGACTAGCGGGAACTACGAGCAGTACTTC	CASSAPRTSGNYEQYF
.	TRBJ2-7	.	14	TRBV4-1	TGCGCCAGCAGCCAAGAGCCCGGTAGGTACGAGCAGTACTTC	CASSQEPGRYEQYF
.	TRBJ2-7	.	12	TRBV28	TGTGCCAGCAGTTTCCAGGGAGACGAGCAGTACTTC	CASSFQGDEQYF
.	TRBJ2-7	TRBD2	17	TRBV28	TGTGCCAGCAGTTCGCCCGATTGGACTAGCGGCAATGACGAGCAGTACTTC	CASSSPDWTSGNDEQYF
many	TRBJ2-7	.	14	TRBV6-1	TGTGCCAGCCTCCGGGACATCCTTACTGACGAGCAGTACTTC	CASLRDILTDEQYF
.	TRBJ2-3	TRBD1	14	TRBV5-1	TGCGCCAGCAGCTCGGGACAGGATAGGGATACGCAGTATTTT	CASSSGQDRDTQYF
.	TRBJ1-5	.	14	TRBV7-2	TGTGCCAGCAGCACGGACGTAGGCAATCAGCCCCAGCATTTT	CASSTDVGNQPQHF
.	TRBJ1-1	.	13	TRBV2	TGTGCCAGCAGTGAAGCAGAGAACACTGAAGCTTTCTTT	CASSEAENTEAFF
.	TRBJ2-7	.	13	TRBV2	TGTGCCAGCAGGGTCGGTATGGCCTACGAGCAGTACTTC	CASRVGMAYEQYF
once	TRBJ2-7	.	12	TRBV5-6	TGTGCCAGCAGCTTGGAGCCGTACGAGCAGTACTTC	CASSLEPYEQYF
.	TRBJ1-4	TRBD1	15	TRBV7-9	TGTGCCAGCAGCTTAAGAGGGGGCGAGGGTGAAAAACTGTTTTTT	CASSLRGGEGEKLFF
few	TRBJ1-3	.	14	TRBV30	TGTGCCTGGACGAACAGGGAGGGTGGAAACACCATATATTTT	CAWTNREGGNTIYF
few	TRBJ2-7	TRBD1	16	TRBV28	TGTGCCAGCACCCCCCAGGACAGGGACTTCGCCTACGAGCAGTACTTC	CASTPQDRDFAYEQYF
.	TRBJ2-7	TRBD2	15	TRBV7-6	TGTGCCAGCAGCCCTTCTAGCGGGAGGTCCTACGAGCAGTACTTC	CASSPSSGRSYEQYF
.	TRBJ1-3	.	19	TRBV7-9	TGTGCCAGCAGCCCCGAGGTCGGACAGAGGGACCTCTCTGGAAACACCATATATTTT	CASSPEVGQRDLSGNTIYF
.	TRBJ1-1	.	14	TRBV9	TGTGCCAGCAGCGTAGGACCTATGAACACTGAAGCTTTCTTT	CASSVGPMNTEAFF
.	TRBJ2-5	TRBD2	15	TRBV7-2	TGTGCCAGCAGCACACTAGCGGCAGTTCCAGAGACCCAGTACTTC	CASSTLAAVPETQYF
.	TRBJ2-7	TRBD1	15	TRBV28	TGTGCCAGCAGTCCAGCCGGGACAGGGAATGGGGAGCAGTACTTC	CASSPAGTGNGEQYF
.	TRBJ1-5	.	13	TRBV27	TGTGCCAGCAGTTTAAGGGTCAATCAGCCCCAGCATTTT	CASSLRVNQPQHF
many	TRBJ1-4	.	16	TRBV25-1	TGTGCCAGCAGTGCTATAGGGGACACAACTAATGAAAAACTGTTTTTT	CASSAIGDTTNEKLFF
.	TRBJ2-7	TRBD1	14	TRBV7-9	TGTGCCAGCAGCTTAGGGACAGGGGGCCACGAGCAGTACTTC	CASSLGTGGHEQYF
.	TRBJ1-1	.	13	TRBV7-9	TGTGCCAGCAGCTTCACCTTGTACACTGAAGCTTTCTTT	CASSFTLYTEAFF
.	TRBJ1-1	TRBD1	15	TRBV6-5	TGTGCCAGCAGTTATGCCCCGGACAGGGCCACTGAAGCTTTCTTT	CASSYAPDRATEAFF
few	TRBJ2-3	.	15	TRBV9	TGTGCCAGCAGCCCGCGGACGGCTAGCACAGATACGCAGTATTTT	CASSPRTASTDTQYF
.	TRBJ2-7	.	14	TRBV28	TGTGCCAGCAGTTTGAGGGGGGCGACCTACGAGCAGTACTTC	CASSLRGATYEQYF
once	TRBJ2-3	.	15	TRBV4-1	TGCGCCAGCAGCCTGAAGTGGGACGACACAGATACGCAGTATTTT	CASSLKWDDTDTQYF
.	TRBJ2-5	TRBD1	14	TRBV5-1	TGCGCCAGCAGCTCCGGGACAGCCCAAGAGACCCAGTACTTC	CASSSGTAQETQYF
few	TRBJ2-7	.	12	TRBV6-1	TGTGCCAGCAGTGCTCAGCGATACGAGCAGTACTTC	CASSAQRYEQYF
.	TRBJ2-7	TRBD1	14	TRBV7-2	TGTGCCAGCAGCTTGGGACAGGGGATCTACGAGCAGTACTTC	CASSLGQGIYEQYF